A selection of T cell receptor beta chains follows, all from one sample in a study of blood T cell repertoires in COVID-19. Using immunoSEQ multiplex PCR, the repertoire was profiled, and TCRdb retains in-frame clones only, with some absent. The sample consists of roughly 230,000 clones, over 80% of them appearing once. Sequenced: peripheral blood. The source is a man aged 35 to 55 with acute or convalescent COVID-19. Both conserved end residues are part of each CDR3. Fields, in order: D gene, clone size, J gene, V gene, CDR3 DNA, CDR3 protein. The D gene is left open where the match is weak. Size tells how often a clone was seen (once, few, many) or the class of an expanded clone, and some rows leave it out.

D gene: NA
clone size: NA
J gene: TRBJ2-2
V gene: TRBV4-3
CDR3 DNA: TGCGCCAGCAGCCCCCGAGACACAGGCCTGCCCGGGGAGCTGTTTTTT
CDR3 protein: CASSPRDTGLPGELFF

D gene: NA
clone size: NA
J gene: TRBJ2-7
V gene: TRBV11-1
CDR3 DNA: TGTGCCAGCAGCGCATGGGACTCCTCCTACGAGCAGTACTTC
CDR3 protein: CASSAWDSSYEQYF

D gene: TRBD2
clone size: NA
J gene: TRBJ2-2
V gene: TRBV23-1
CDR3 DNA: TGCGCCAGCAGTCAATATAGAATGGCTAGCGGGAGGGCCAATGTTGCCGGGGAGCTGTTTTTT
CDR3 protein: CASSQYRMASGRANVAGELFF

D gene: NA
clone size: NA
J gene: TRBJ1-1
V gene: TRBV7-2
CDR3 DNA: TGTGCCAGCAGCTCAGGGACTTACCTCCAAGCTTTCTTT
CDR3 protein: CASSSGTYLQAFF

D gene: NA
clone size: NA
J gene: TRBJ2-1
V gene: TRBV11-3
CDR3 DNA: TGTGCCAGCAGCTTAGGGTTATCAGGGGTCGAAGACAATGAGCAGTTCTTC
CDR3 protein: CASSLGLSGVEDNEQFF

D gene: NA
clone size: NA
J gene: TRBJ2-3
V gene: TRBV14
CDR3 DNA: TGTGCCAGCAGCCCCCTTTCGCGGCTCTTAGATACGCAGTATTTT
CDR3 protein: CASSPLSRLLDTQYF

D gene: NA
clone size: NA
J gene: TRBJ2-1
V gene: TRBV19
CDR3 DNA: TGTGCCAGTAGTATAGGCGCTAGCAGAAACTACAATGAGCAGTTCTTC
CDR3 protein: CASSIGASRNYNEQFF

D gene: NA
clone size: NA
J gene: TRBJ2-7
V gene: TRBV7-2
CDR3 DNA: TGTGCCAGCAGCTTAAGCGAACTAGCAGACGAGCAGTACTTC
CDR3 protein: CASSLSELADEQYF

D gene: TRBD1
clone size: NA
J gene: TRBJ2-7
V gene: TRBV28
CDR3 DNA: TGTGCCAGCAGTTACCCGACAGGGGCCTACGAGCAGTACTTC
CDR3 protein: CASSYPTGAYEQYF

D gene: NA
clone size: NA
J gene: TRBJ1-1
V gene: TRBV6-5
CDR3 DNA: TGTGCCAGCAGTTTCCACGACAGGAGGACTGAAGCTTTCTTT
CDR3 protein: CASSFHDRRTEAFF

D gene: NA
clone size: once
J gene: TRBJ1-1
V gene: TRBV3-1/TRBV3-2
CDR3 DNA: TGTGCCAGCAGCCAAGATAAGGTTGCAGGGAGGGCTTTCTTT
CDR3 protein: CASSQDKVAGRAFF

D gene: NA
clone size: NA
J gene: TRBJ1-1
V gene: TRBV29-1
CDR3 DNA: TGCAGCGTTGTTCGCGGAAATACTGAAGCTTTCTTT
CDR3 protein: CSVVRGNTEAFF

D gene: NA
clone size: once
J gene: TRBJ2-2
V gene: TRBV2
CDR3 DNA: TGTGCCAGCAGTGGAGCCGGGGGGGAGCTGTTTTTT
CDR3 protein: CASSGAGGELFF

D gene: TRBD1
clone size: NA
J gene: TRBJ1-1
V gene: TRBV7-9
CDR3 DNA: TGTGCCAGCAGCTTAGGTGGACAGGGAGGCACTGAAGCTTTCTTT
CDR3 protein: CASSLGGQGGTEAFF

D gene: NA
clone size: NA
J gene: TRBJ1-1
V gene: TRBV12-3/TRBV12-4
CDR3 DNA: TGTGCCAGCCAATCCGGTCTTGAAGCTTTCTTT
CDR3 protein: CASQSGLEAFF

D gene: NA
clone size: NA
J gene: TRBJ2-3
V gene: TRBV16
CDR3 DNA: TGTGCCAGCAGCCAATCGAGAATAGTTGTCACAGATACGCAGTATTTT
CDR3 protein: CASSQSRIVVTDTQYF

D gene: NA
clone size: NA
J gene: TRBJ2-1
V gene: TRBV10-1
CDR3 DNA: TGCGCCAGCAGTGAGGATAGTTCATCCTACAATGAGCAGTTCTTC
CDR3 protein: CASSEDSSSYNEQFF

D gene: NA
clone size: NA
J gene: TRBJ1-2
V gene: TRBV6-5
CDR3 DNA: TGTGCCAGCAGTTACGGCACGAACTATGGCTACACCTTC
CDR3 protein: CASSYGTNYGYTF

D gene: NA
clone size: few
J gene: TRBJ2-7
V gene: TRBV6-1
CDR3 DNA: TGTGCCAGCAGTGAAATTAAACAGGCGTACTTC
CDR3 protein: CASSEIKQAYF

D gene: TRBD2
clone size: NA
J gene: TRBJ2-1
V gene: TRBV27
CDR3 DNA: TGTGCCAGCAGCCCCATTAGCGGGGCGCAGTTCTTC
CDR3 protein: CASSPISGAQFF

D gene: NA
clone size: once
J gene: TRBJ1-2
V gene: TRBV4-1
CDR3 DNA: TGCGCCAGCAGCCAAGATTTTAGGGGTAGGCCGAAAGACTATGGCTACACCTTC
CDR3 protein: CASSQDFRGRPKDYGYTF

D gene: TRBD2
clone size: NA
J gene: TRBJ2-1
V gene: TRBV19
CDR3 DNA: TGTGCCAGTAGTCTAAGACTAGCGGGAGGGGCTGAGCAGTTCTTC
CDR3 protein: CASSLRLAGGAEQFF